Presented here are 15 T cell receptor beta chains from one specimen sequenced in a study of T-cell memory formation after mild COVID-19. TCRdb re-called the 5' RACE reads through MiXCR, storing one row per CDR3 protein. There are around 420,000 distinct CDR3 sequences in the sample; roughly a quarter occur only once, and 8.8% lies in the top ten. The sample comprised PBMCs or a T cell subset sorted from them (not recorded which). The receptors originated from an adult woman who had mild COVID-19 (a few samples of this study predate the infection). Cell type and time point are not known.

This clonotype has only a few counts. This chain joins TRBV20-1 and TRBJ2-7, with unresolved D. Looked up from germline, CDR1 is DFQATT and CDR2 is SNEGSKA (reference sequence). The ends were cut back, 0 bases at V and 3 bases at J, with 6 bases in the middle. The CDR3 spans 12 residues. CDR3 amino acids: CSARDMVYEQYF. In nucleotides, the CDR3 is TGCAGTGCTAGAGATATGGTCTACGAGCAGTACTTC.

V and J are TRBV29-1 and TRBJ2-7; TRBD1 agrees at 8 bases. Germline V gene sequence: CDR1 SQVTM, CDR2 ANQGSEA. V lost 4 bases, J lost 5 bases, and 4 bases stayed unmatched. The CDR3 has 12 residues. The CDR3 loop reads CSVGTGSNEQYF. CDR3 nucleotide sequence: TGCAGCGTTGGGACAGGGTCAAACGAGCAGTACTTC.

The rearrangement links TRBV27 to TRBJ2-7; D gene uncertain. From germline, CDR1 is MNHEY and CDR2 SMNVEV (reference sequence). CDR3 length: 11 amino acids. Deletions cut 5 bases from V and 7 bases from J, with 9 bases between. This CDR3 is CASSSSGEQYF. DNA of the CDR3: TGTGCCAGCAGTAGCTCTGGGGAGCAGTACTTC.

This clonotype was recorded many times. V is TRBV9 and J is TRBJ2-3; TRBD1 agrees at 8 bases. V dropped 4 bases and J dropped 3; count of bases not matched to a gene: 10. The CDR3 is made up of 16 amino acids. CDR1 and CDR2 from the germline V gene are SGDLS and YYNGEE. This chain's CDR3 is CASSTQTGGITDTQYF. CDR3 DNA sequence: TGTGCCAGCAGCACCCAAACAGGGGGTATAACAGATACGCAGTATTTT.

The CDR3 is CSATKGQGGNQPQHF. In DNA, the CDR3 is TGCAGTGCTACTAAGGGACAGGGAGGCAATCAGCCCCAGCATTTT. This chain connects TRBV20-1 to TRBJ1-5; 9 nucleotides match TRBD1. J gave up 2 bases and V 4 bases, and 6 bases lay outside the gene matches. CDR3 length equals 15 residues. Looked up from germline, CDR1 is DFQATT and CDR2 is SNEGSKA (reference sequence).

CDR3 in amino acids: CASSLETGLPYNEQFF. In DNA form, the CDR3 reads TGTGCCAGCAGCTTAGAGACAGGGTTGCCCTACAATGAGCAGTTCTTC. The chain employs TRBV7-8 and TRBJ2-1; 7 bases fit TRBD1. V lost 1 base, J lost 2 bases, and 5 bases stayed unmatched. The CDR3 has 16 residues. CDR1 SGHVS and CDR2 FQNEAQ come from the germline V gene.

In this sample, this clonotype turned up once. The CDR3 bases are TGTGCCAGCAGCCAAGATGGGGGACTAGCGGGCGTCGGCACTGGGCACGAGCAGTACTTC. It is translated as CASSQDGGLAGVGTGHEQYF. J is TRBJ2-7 and V is TRBV3-1, with TRBD2 matching over 12 bases. The ends lost 0 bases at V and 5 bases at J; junction bases unmatched: 17. The CDR3 loop spans 20 amino acids. CDR1 and CDR2 from the germline V gene are LGHDT and YNNKEL (reference sequence).

The chain uses TRBV2 and TRBJ1-6; perhaps TRBD1 as D (5 bases). Germline V lookup: CDR1 SNHLY, CDR2 FYNNEI. Trimming cost V 4 bases and J 5 bases, with 9 bases left between them. There are 14 residues in the CDR3. The CDR3 DNA sequence: TGTGCCAGCAGTGGCAGGGTCGATAATTCACCCCTCCACTTT. Translation gives CASSGRVDNSPLHF.

V and J are TRBV6-4 and TRBJ2-1; TRBD1 or TRBD2 may be the D gene (5 bases each). This CDR3 is built from 15 residues. Germline CDR1 and CDR2: MRHNA and SNTAGT. V gave up 3 bases and J gave up 1 base, with 10 bases separating them. Here the CDR3 DNA reads TGTGCCAGCAGTGAGTTTGGGGGTTCCTACAATGAGCAGTTCTTC. Its translation is CASSEFGGSYNEQFF.

The chain combines TRBV20-1 with TRBJ1-1; no reliable D call. The CDR3 runs 14 residues. The germline gives CDR1 DFQATT, CDR2 SNEGSKA (reference sequence). Trimming took 3 bases from V and 1 from J, leaving 12 bases between them. The CDR3 nucleotides read TGCAGTGCTAGTGTGGGTAGGGCGAACACTGAAGCTTTCTTT. Translation: CSASVGRANTEAFF.

The chain has TRBV30 and TRBJ1-4; D is uncertain. The CDR3 length is 13 residues. CDR1 GTSNPN and CDR2 SVGIG come from the germline V gene (reference sequence). The V and J ends lost 2 bases and 10 bases respectively, with 14 bases between them. CDR3 loop: CAWSNKLSGKLFF. CDR3 in DNA: TGTGCCTGGAGTAATAAGTTAAGCGGAAAACTGTTTTTT.

The chain uses TRBV3-1 and TRBJ2-7; D gene ambiguous. The CDR3 consists of 15 residues. CDR1 and CDR2 from the germline V gene are LGHDT and YNNKEL (reference sequence). V lost 1 base and J lost 6, with 16 bases in between. Here the CDR3 DNA reads TGTGCCAGCAGCCAAGGGCGGAGACTGCAACCCGAGCAGTACTTC. Translating it yields CASSQGRRLQPEQYF.

This chain joins TRBV4-2 and TRBJ1-2; tentative D call: TRBD1 (5 bases). The CDR3 sequence is 15 residues long. The ends were cut back, 3 bases at V and 8 bases at J, with 19 bases in the middle. CDR1 is LGHNA, CDR2 YNFKEQ, per germline. The CDR3 sequence is CASSHPREGAEGYTF. For the CDR3, the DNA is TGTGCCAGCAGCCACCCTCGGGAAGGGGCAGAAGGCTACACCTTC.

The chain combines TRBV9 with TRBJ1-3, with a possible D match to TRBD1 (5 bases). This CDR3 contains 14 residues. Trimming left V 6 bases short and J 2 bases short, with 12 bases between. Germline-derived CDR1 and CDR2 are SGDLS and YYNGEE. The CDR3 DNA reads as TGTGCCAGCAATGGAGGGGTAGCTGGAAACACCATATATTTT. Translation gives CASNGGVAGNTIYF. Using reference TRBV9 and TRBJ1-3 for the parts outside the CDR3, the full variable domain is DSGVTQTPKHLITATGQRVTLRCSPRSGDLSVYWYQQSLDQGLQFLIQYYNGEERAKGNILERFSAQQFPDLHSELNLSSLELGDSALYFCASNGGVAGNTIYFGEGSWLTVV.

The chain recombines TRBV5-1 with TRBJ2-2; 9 bases map to TRBD1. Germline V gives CDR1 SGHRS, CDR2 YFSETQ. The J segment lost 4 bases and the V segment lost 4 bases, leaving 8 bases of the junction unmatched. This CDR3 is 16 amino acids long. The CDR3 here is CASSPRDREGTGELFF. The DNA for the CDR3 is TGCGCCAGCAGCCCACGGGACAGGGAGGGCACCGGGGAGCTGTTTTTT.